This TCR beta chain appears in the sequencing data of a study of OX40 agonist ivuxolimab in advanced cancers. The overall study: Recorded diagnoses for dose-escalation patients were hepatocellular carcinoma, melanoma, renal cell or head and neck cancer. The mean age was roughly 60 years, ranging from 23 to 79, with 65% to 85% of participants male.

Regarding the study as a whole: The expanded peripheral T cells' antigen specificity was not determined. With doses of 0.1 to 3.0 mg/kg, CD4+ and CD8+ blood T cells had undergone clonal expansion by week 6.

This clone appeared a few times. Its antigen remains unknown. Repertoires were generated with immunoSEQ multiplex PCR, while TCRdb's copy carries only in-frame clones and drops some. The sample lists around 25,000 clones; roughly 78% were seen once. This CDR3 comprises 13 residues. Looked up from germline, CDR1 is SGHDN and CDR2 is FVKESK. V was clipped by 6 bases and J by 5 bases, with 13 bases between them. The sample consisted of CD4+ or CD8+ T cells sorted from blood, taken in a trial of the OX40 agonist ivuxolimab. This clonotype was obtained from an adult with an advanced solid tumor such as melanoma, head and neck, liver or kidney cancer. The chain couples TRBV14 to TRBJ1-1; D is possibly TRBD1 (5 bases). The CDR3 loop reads CASRAQGVTEAFF. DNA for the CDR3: TGTGCCAGCAGAGCTCAGGGTGTGACTGAAGCTTTCTTT.